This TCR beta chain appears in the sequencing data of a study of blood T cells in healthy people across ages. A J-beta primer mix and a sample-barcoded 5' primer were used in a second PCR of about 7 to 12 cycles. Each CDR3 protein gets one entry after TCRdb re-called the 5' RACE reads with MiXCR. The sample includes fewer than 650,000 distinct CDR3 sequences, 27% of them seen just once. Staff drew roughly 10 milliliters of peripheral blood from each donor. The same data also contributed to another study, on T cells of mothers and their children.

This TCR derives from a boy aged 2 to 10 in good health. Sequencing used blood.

Written as DNA, the CDR3 is TGTGCCAGCAGTGAAGCGTTTATGGTGAGGAAGGCGCTGGCCAAAAACATTCAGTACTTC. Translating it yields CASSEAFMVRKALAKNIQYF. This chain links TRBV6-1 with TRBJ2-4; unclear D gene. V was shortened by 0 bases and J by 1 base, with 22 bases between the two germline ends. The V gene's germline CDR1 is MNHNS and CDR2 SASEGT. The CDR3 is made up of 20 amino acids.